This TCR beta chain is drawn from a study of cytomegalovirus exposure and HLA in healthy donors. Background on the study: Earlier work reported 100 million or so unique TCR beta sequences from roughly 180 million T cells.

Study observations and caveats: As a later analysis revealed, most CMV-associated TCR beta chains appeared HLA-restricted. Several top significant clusters appeared, in a later analysis, to be linked to common viral pathogens.

Only one count was recorded for this clone. Its antigen is currently unknown. CDR1 is SGHTA and CDR2 is FQGNSA in the germline V gene. The length of the CDR3 is 16 residues. V dropped 2 bases and J dropped 3; count of bases not matched to a gene: 8. The PCR employed 60 Vbeta primers together with 13 Jbeta primers. The authors' processing: It was a later analysis that counted around 85 million unique TCR beta chains, of which some 12 million were shared. The protocol was immunoSEQ multiplex PCR, while the TCRdb copy is restricted to in-frame clones and leaves out a portion. V, J and clone size are those of that table, while D and trimming were read from the DNA. The data hold about 250,000 clones, with roughly 70% observed a single time.

The sample consisted of PBMCs. The V and J genes are TRBV7-2 and TRBJ2-7; TRBD2 matches at 9 bases. This TCR was recovered from a female donor in good health and CMV-seronegative. In DNA form, the CDR3 reads TGTGCCAGCAGCTTAATAGGACTAGCGTCTATCTACGAGCAGTACTTC. It encodes CASSLIGLASIYEQYF.